This TCR beta chain was retrieved from a study of cytomegalovirus exposure and HLA in healthy donors. General study points: The dataset shows that most TCR sequences were rare, while some public TCRs occurred in many donors.

Germline V gene sequence: CDR1 SGHAT, CDR2 FQNNGV. The CDR3 has 14 residues. V lost 1 base, J lost 3 bases, and 0 bases stayed unmatched. Comments on this clone: The antigen is unknown.

The PCR was carried out with 60 Vbeta primers and 13 Jbeta primers. Measured with immunoSEQ multiplex PCR; TCRdb has only the in-frame clones, and not every one. The sample consists of 150,000 to 200,000 clones, about 85% of them appearing once. The sample was PBMCs. This receptor was obtained from a man aged 18 to 30 in good health and CMV-seropositive. This chain uses TRBV11-2 with TRBJ1-2, with TRBD1 identical over 9 bases. CDR3 in DNA: TGTGCCAGCAGCTTAGGGACAGGGGACTATGGCTACACCTTC. Translation: CASSLGTGDYGYTF.